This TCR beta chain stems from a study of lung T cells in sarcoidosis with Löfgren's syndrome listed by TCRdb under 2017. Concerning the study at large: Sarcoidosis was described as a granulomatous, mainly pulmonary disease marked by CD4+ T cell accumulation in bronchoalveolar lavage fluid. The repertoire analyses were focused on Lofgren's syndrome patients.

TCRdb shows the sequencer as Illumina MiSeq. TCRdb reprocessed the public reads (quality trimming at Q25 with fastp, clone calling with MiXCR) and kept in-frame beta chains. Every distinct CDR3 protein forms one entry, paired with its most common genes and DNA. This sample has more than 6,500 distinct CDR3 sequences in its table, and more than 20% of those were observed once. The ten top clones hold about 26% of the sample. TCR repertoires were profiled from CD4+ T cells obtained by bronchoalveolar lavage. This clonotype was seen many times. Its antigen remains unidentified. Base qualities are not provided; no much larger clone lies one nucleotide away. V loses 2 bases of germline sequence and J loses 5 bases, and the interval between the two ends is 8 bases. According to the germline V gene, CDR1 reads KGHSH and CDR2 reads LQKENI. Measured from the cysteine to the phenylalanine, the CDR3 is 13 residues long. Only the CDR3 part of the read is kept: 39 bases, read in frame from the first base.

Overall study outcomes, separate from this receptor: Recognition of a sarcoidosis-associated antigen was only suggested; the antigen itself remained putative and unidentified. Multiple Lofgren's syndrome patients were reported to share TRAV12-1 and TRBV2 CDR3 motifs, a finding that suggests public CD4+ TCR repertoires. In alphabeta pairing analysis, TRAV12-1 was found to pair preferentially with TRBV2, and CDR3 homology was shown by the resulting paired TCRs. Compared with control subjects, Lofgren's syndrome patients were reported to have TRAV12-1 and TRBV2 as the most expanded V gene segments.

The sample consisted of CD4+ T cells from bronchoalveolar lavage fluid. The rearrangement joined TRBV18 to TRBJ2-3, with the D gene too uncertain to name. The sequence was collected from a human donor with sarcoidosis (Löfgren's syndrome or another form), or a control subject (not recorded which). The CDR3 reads CASSPRVVDTQYF. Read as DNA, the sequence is TGTGCCAGCTCACCAAGGGTTGTAGATACGCAGTATTTT.